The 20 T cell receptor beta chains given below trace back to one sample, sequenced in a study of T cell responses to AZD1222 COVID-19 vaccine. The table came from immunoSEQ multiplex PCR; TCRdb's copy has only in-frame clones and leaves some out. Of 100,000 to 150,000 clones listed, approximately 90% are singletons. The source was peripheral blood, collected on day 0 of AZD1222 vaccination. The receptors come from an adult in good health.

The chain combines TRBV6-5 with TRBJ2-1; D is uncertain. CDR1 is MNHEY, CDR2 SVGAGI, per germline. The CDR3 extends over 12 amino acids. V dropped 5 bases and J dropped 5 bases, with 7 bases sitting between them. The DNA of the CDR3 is TGTGCCAGCAGTCCGCCAGACAATGAGCAGTTCTTC. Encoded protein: CASSPPDNEQFF.

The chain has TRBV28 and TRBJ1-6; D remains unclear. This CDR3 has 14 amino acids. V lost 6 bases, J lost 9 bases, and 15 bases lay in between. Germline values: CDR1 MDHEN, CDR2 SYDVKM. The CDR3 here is CASSRRARGSPLHF. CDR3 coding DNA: TGTGCCAGCAGCCGCCGGGCCCGGGGTTCACCCCTCCACTTT.

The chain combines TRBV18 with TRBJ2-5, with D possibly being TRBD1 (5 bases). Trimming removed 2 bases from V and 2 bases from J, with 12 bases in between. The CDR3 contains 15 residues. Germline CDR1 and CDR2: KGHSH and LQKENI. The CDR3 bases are TGTGCCAGCTCACCATTTACAGGAGAACAAGAGACCCAGTACTTC. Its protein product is CASSPFTGEQETQYF.

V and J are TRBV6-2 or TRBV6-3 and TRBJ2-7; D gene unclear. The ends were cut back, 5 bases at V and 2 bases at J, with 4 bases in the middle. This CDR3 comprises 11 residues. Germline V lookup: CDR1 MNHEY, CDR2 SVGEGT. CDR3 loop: CASSTTYEQYF. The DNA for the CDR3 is TGTGCCAGCAGTACCACCTACGAGCAGTACTTC.

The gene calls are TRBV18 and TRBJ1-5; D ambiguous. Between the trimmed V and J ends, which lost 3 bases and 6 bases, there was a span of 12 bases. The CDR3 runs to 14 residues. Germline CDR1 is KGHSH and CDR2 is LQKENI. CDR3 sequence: CASSPPGVGQPQHF. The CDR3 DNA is TGTGCCAGCTCACCCCCCGGGGTAGGTCAGCCCCAGCATTTT.

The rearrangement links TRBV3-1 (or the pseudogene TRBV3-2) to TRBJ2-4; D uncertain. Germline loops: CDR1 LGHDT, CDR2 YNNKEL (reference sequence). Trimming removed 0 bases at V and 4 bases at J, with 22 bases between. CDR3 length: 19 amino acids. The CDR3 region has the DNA TGTGCCAGCAGCCAAGACAACGGGTTCCTCTCAACAAGGAAAAACATTCAGTACTTC. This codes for CASSQDNGFLSTRKNIQYF.

Here the CDR3 DNA reads TGCGCCAGCAGCTCTGGTGAAGTAGGGGGCTACTATGGCTACACCTTC. Its translation is CASSSGEVGGYYGYTF. The V call is TRBV5-1, the J call TRBJ1-2; 7 nucleotides line up with TRBD1. The germline gives CDR1 SGHRS, CDR2 YFSETQ. This CDR3 is 16 amino acids long. V lost 3 bases to trimming and J lost 3 bases; unmatched junction nucleotides: 11.

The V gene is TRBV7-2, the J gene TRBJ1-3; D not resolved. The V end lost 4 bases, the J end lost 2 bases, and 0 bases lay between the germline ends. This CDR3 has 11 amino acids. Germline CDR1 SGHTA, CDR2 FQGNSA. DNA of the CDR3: TGTGCCAGCAGCTCTGGAAACACCATATATTTT. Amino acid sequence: CASSSGNTIYF.

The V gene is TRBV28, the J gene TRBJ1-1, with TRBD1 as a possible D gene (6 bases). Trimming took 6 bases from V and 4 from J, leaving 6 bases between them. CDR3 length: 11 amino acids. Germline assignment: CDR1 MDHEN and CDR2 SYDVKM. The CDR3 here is CASRQGTEAFF. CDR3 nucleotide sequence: TGTGCCAGCAGACAGGGCACTGAAGCTTTCTTT.

CDR3 loop: CASSRDKAYEQYF. In DNA, the CDR3 is TGTGCCAGTAGTAGGGACAAAGCCTACGAGCAGTACTTC. This chain links TRBV19 with TRBJ2-7; weak D call: TRBD1 (6 bases). The germline V gene has CDR1 LNHDA and CDR2 SQIVND (reference sequence). Trimming took 4 bases from V and 2 from J, leaving 9 bases between them. The CDR3 contains 13 residues.

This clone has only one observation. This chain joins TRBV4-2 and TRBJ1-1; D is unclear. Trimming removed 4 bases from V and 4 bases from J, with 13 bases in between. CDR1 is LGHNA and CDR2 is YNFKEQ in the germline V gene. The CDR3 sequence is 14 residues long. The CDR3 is CASSPSRGTTEAFF. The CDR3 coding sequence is TGTGCCAGCAGCCCCAGCCGGGGTACCACTGAAGCTTTCTTT.

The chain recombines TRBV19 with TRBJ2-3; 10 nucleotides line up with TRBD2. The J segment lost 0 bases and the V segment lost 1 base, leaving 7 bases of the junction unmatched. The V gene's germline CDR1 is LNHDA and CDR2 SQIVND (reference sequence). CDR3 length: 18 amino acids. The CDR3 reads CASSIGLSGGKSTDTQYF. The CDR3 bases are TGTGCCAGTAGTATAGGGCTTAGCGGGGGGAAGAGCACAGATACGCAGTATTTT.

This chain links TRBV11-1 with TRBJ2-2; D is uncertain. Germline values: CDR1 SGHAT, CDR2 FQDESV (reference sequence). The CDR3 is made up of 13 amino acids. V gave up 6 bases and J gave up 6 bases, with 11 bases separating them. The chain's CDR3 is CASRSQAAGELFF. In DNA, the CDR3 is TGTGCCAGCAGGTCTCAGGCAGCCGGGGAGCTGTTTTTT.

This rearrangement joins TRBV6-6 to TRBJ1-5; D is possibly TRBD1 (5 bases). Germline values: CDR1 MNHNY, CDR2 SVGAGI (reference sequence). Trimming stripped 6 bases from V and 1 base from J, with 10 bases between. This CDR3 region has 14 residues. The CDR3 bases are TGTGCCAGCAGGCTTCAGGGAAGCAATCAGCCCCAGCATTTT. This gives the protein CASRLQGSNQPQHF.

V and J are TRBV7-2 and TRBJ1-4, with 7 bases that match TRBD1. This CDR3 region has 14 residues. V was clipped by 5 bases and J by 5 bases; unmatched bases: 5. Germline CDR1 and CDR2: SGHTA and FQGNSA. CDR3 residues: CASSPGQKNEKLFF. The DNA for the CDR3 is TGTGCCAGCAGCCCGGGACAGAAAAATGAAAAACTGTTTTTT.

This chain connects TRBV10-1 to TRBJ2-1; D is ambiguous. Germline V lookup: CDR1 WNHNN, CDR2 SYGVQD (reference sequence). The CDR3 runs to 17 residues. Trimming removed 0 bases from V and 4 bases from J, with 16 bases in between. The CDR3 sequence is CASSESLSWSDYNEQFF. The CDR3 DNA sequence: TGCGCCAGCAGTGAGTCGTTAAGCTGGTCGGATTACAATGAGCAGTTCTTC.

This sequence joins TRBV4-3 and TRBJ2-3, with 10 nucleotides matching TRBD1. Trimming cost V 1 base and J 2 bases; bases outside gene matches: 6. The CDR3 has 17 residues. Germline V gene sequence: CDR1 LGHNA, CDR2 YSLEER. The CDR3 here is CASSQARGQGNTDTQYF. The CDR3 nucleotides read TGCGCCAGCAGCCAAGCGCGGGGACAGGGGAACACAGATACGCAGTATTTT.

CDR3 loop: CASSLAMVNTEAFF. The CDR3 coding sequence is TGTGCCAGCAGCTTAGCGATGGTGAACACTGAAGCTTTCTTT. V gene TRBV11-1 combines with J gene TRBJ1-1, with no clear D. Germline assignment: CDR1 SGHAT and CDR2 FQDESV (reference sequence). The length of the CDR3 is 14 residues. The V gene lost 0 bases and the J gene lost 0 bases, with 5 bases spanning the gap.

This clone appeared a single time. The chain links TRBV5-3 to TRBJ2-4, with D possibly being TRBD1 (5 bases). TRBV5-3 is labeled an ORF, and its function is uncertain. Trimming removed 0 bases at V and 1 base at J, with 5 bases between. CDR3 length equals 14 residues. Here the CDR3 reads CARSLGQAKNIQYF. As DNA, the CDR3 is TGTGCCAGAAGCTTGGGACAGGCCAAAAACATTCAGTACTTC.

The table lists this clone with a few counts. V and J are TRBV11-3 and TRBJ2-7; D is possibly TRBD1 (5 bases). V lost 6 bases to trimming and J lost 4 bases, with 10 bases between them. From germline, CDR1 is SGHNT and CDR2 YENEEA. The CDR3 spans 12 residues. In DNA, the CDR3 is TGTGCCAGCAGTTCGGCAGGGTACGAGCAGTACTTC. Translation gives CASSSAGYEQYF. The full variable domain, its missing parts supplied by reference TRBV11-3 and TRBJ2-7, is EAGVVQSPRYKIIEKKQPVAFWCNPISGHNTLYWYLQNLGQGPELLIRYENEEAVDDSQLPKDRFSAERLKGVDSTLKIQPAELGDSAVYLCASSSAGYEQYFGPGTRLTVT.